This TCR beta chain appears in the sequencing data of a study of blood T cell repertoires in COVID-19. Generated by immunoSEQ multiplex PCR, the TCRdb table keeps only in-frame clones and is missing some. The sample records about 230,000 clones, approximately 90% being singletons. Germline V CDR1 and CDR2: MNHEY, SMNVEV (reference sequence). Trimming left V 2 bases short and J 9 bases short, with 17 bases between. The CDR3 runs 15 residues. The chain recombines TRBV27 with TRBJ1-5; D perhaps matches TRBD1 (5 bases). Sequencing was done on a sample of peripheral blood. The TCR was taken from a man aged 50 or older with COVID-19, enrolled during active disease. The CDR3 spells CASSLIAQAGGPQHF. The CDR3, as DNA: TGTGCCAGCAGTTTAATCGCCCAGGCCGGGGGGCCCCAGCATTTT.